This TCR beta chain stems from a study of T cells in Graves' hyperthyroidism and ophthalmopathy. Whole-study results and caveats: Most thyroid clonotypes that were expanded above 0.001 also turned up in blood. Ophthalmopathy was identified by the model a median about seven months ahead of onset.

Patients with uncontrolled infections, other autoimmune diseases, pregnancy or lactation were excluded. Thyroid ultrasound and orbital computed tomography, with clinical symptoms and serum thyroxine and TRAb, informed diagnoses. Template material for amplifying TCR beta CDR3 regions consisted of RNA transcripts. HTBI primers were the set used in a first-round RT-PCR of the TCR CDR3. TCRdb fed the multiplex PCR reads into MiXCR, producing one record per CDR3 protein. The top ten clones hold about 7% of a sample with approximately 700,000 distinct CDR3 sequences, less than 45% of them seen once. This clonotype was detected only a few times. Its target is unknown. The V and J ends lost 4 bases and 6 bases respectively, with 12 bases between them. The germline CDR1 and CDR2 sequences are SGHVS and FNYEAQ. The CDR3 is 13 residues long.

The sample taken for sequencing was peripheral blood or thyroid tissue (not recorded which). The gene calls are TRBV7-6 and TRBJ1-1; a possible D gene is TRBD1 (6 bases). The source is an adult man with Graves' disease, either hyperthyroidism or ophthalmopathy (not recorded which). The DNA for the CDR3 is TGTGCCAGCAGCTCCGGACAGTTTTCTGAAGCTTTCTTT. Translation gives CASSSGQFSEAFF.